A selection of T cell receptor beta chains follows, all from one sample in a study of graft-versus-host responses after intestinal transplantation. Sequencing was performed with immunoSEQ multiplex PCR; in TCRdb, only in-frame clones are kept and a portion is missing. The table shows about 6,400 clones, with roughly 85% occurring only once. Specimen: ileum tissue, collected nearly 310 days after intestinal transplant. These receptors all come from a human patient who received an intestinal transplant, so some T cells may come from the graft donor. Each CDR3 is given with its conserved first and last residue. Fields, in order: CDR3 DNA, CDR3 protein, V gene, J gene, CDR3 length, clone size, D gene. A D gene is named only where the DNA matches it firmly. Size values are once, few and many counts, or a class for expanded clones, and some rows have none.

cdr3_nt: TGCGCCAGCAGTGAGGTGGCCCGCAATCAGCCCCAGCATTTT
cdr3_aa: CASSEVARNQPQHF
v_call: TRBV10-2
j_call: TRBJ1-5
cdr3_length: 14
clone_size: NA
d_call: NA

cdr3_nt: TGCGCCAGCAGGTTGCCGACTGGGACAACTAATGAAAAACTGTTTTTT
cdr3_aa: CASRLPTGTTNEKLFF
v_call: TRBV5-1
j_call: TRBJ1-4
cdr3_length: 16
clone_size: large
d_call: NA

cdr3_nt: TGTGCCAGCATGACAGGAACTGGGAACACTGAAGCTTTCTTT
cdr3_aa: CASMTGTGNTEAFF
v_call: TRBV6-6
j_call: TRBJ1-1
cdr3_length: 14
clone_size: NA
d_call: NA

cdr3_nt: TGTGCTAGCAGCCATACTTTTAGGGACAGGAATTACAATGAGCAGTTCTTC
cdr3_aa: CASSHTFRDRNYNEQFF
v_call: TRBV7-7
j_call: TRBJ2-1
cdr3_length: 17
clone_size: few
d_call: TRBD1

cdr3_nt: TGCGCCAGCAGCCCTCTCGAGATCGAGGCCGAGACCCAGTACTTC
cdr3_aa: CASSPLEIEAETQYF
v_call: TRBV4-1
j_call: TRBJ2-5
cdr3_length: 15
clone_size: NA
d_call: NA

cdr3_nt: TGCGCCAGCAGCTTAGGGGACAGGGGATCGAATGAGCAGTTCTTC
cdr3_aa: CASSLGDRGSNEQFF
v_call: TRBV5-1
j_call: TRBJ2-1
cdr3_length: 15
clone_size: NA
d_call: TRBD1

cdr3_nt: TGTGCCAGCAGCGATACTAGCGGGGGTTACCAAGAGACCCAGTACTTC
cdr3_aa: CASSDTSGGYQETQYF
v_call: TRBV21-1
j_call: TRBJ2-5
cdr3_length: 16
clone_size: NA
d_call: NA

cdr3_nt: TGTGCCAGCAGCCAACAGGGAATAAACACCGGGGAGCTGTTTTTT
cdr3_aa: CASSQQGINTGELFF
v_call: TRBV5-4
j_call: TRBJ2-2
cdr3_length: 15
clone_size: NA
d_call: NA

cdr3_nt: TGTGCCAGTAGTGGACTAGCGGCTAGCACAGATACGCAGTATTTT
cdr3_aa: CASSGLAASTDTQYF
v_call: TRBV19
j_call: TRBJ2-3
cdr3_length: 15
clone_size: few
d_call: TRBD2

cdr3_nt: TGTGCCAGCAGTTTACAGCCCCCCTATGGCTACACCTTC
cdr3_aa: CASSLQPPYGYTF
v_call: TRBV7-2
j_call: TRBJ1-2
cdr3_length: 13
clone_size: NA
d_call: NA

cdr3_nt: TGCGCCAGCGGCCCCGGGACAGTAGCAGATACGCAGTATTTT
cdr3_aa: CASGPGTVADTQYF
v_call: TRBV5-1
j_call: TRBJ2-3
cdr3_length: 14
clone_size: NA
d_call: TRBD1

cdr3_nt: TGCGCCAGCAGCTCAGGATCCTACAATGAGCAGTTCTTC
cdr3_aa: CASSSGSYNEQFF
v_call: TRBV5-1
j_call: TRBJ2-1
cdr3_length: 13
clone_size: NA
d_call: NA

cdr3_nt: TGTGCCAGCTGCAGCGGGACAGGTGTCTCCGAGCAGTACTTC
cdr3_aa: CASCSGTGVSEQYF
v_call: TRBV6-5
j_call: TRBJ2-7
cdr3_length: 14
clone_size: NA
d_call: NA

cdr3_nt: TGTGCCAGCGCGACCCAAAGTGGCATCTCTGGAAACACCATATATTTT
cdr3_aa: CASATQSGISGNTIYF
v_call: TRBV19
j_call: TRBJ1-3
cdr3_length: 16
clone_size: NA
d_call: NA

cdr3_nt: TGTGCCAGCAGCCCCTGCGGGAACACCATATATTTT
cdr3_aa: CASSPCGNTIYF
v_call: TRBV11-3
j_call: TRBJ1-3
cdr3_length: 12
clone_size: NA
d_call: NA

cdr3_nt: TGTGCCAGCAGCCCTAGCGTGGGGACCGGGGAGCTGTTTTTT
cdr3_aa: CASSPSVGTGELFF
v_call: TRBV7-9
j_call: TRBJ2-2
cdr3_length: 14
clone_size: NA
d_call: NA

cdr3_nt: TGTGCCAGCAGTGACTTAGCGGAGAACAATGAGCAGTTCTTC
cdr3_aa: CASSDLAENNEQFF
v_call: TRBV6-4
j_call: TRBJ2-1
cdr3_length: 14
clone_size: NA
d_call: NA

cdr3_nt: TGTGCCAGCAGTTTATCAATTCTAGACTCCTACGAGCAGTACTTC
cdr3_aa: CASSLSILDSYEQYF
v_call: TRBV27
j_call: TRBJ2-7
cdr3_length: 15
clone_size: NA
d_call: NA

cdr3_nt: TGCAGCGTACAGGGTTACTCCTACGAGCAGTACTTC
cdr3_aa: CSVQGYSYEQYF
v_call: TRBV29-1
j_call: TRBJ2-7
cdr3_length: 12
clone_size: NA
d_call: NA

cdr3_nt: TGTGCCAGCAGTAAGCTAGCGGGGACGACCGGGGAGCTGTTTTTT
cdr3_aa: CASSKLAGTTGELFF
v_call: TRBV2
j_call: TRBJ2-2
cdr3_length: 15
clone_size: NA
d_call: TRBD2

cdr3_nt: TGCGCCAGCAGCCTGAGCGGGGGGGATTACAATGAGCAGTTCTTC
cdr3_aa: CASSLSGGDYNEQFF
v_call: TRBV4-1
j_call: TRBJ2-1
cdr3_length: 15
clone_size: NA
d_call: TRBD2

cdr3_nt: TGCGCCACCTCCAGGACTAGCGGGGGGGGTTGTGGCACAGATACGCAGTATTTT
cdr3_aa: CATSRTSGGGCGTDTQYF
v_call: TRBV10-2
j_call: TRBJ2-3
cdr3_length: 18
clone_size: once
d_call: TRBD2

cdr3_nt: TGTGCCAGCAGCCAAGATACATCGGGGGATAATCAGCCCCAGCATTTT
cdr3_aa: CASSQDTSGDNQPQHF
v_call: TRBV4-2
j_call: TRBJ1-5
cdr3_length: 16
clone_size: NA
d_call: NA

cdr3_nt: TGTGCCAGCAGCTTAGGGGTGGGGCAGCCCCAGCATTTT
cdr3_aa: CASSLGVGQPQHF
v_call: TRBV11-3
j_call: TRBJ1-5
cdr3_length: 13
clone_size: few
d_call: NA

cdr3_nt: TGCGCCAGCAAGGAGGGGCAGAACACTGAAGCTTTCTTT
cdr3_aa: CASKEGQNTEAFF
v_call: TRBV5-1
j_call: TRBJ1-1
cdr3_length: 13
clone_size: NA
d_call: NA

cdr3_nt: TGTGCCAGCAGCCCTTTCAAACAGGGAAGGAACACTGAAGCTTTCTTT
cdr3_aa: CASSPFKQGRNTEAFF
v_call: TRBV11-2
j_call: TRBJ1-1
cdr3_length: 16
clone_size: once
d_call: NA

cdr3_nt: TGTGCCAGCAGCTTGGCTAGCGGGAGGGTCACAGATACGCAGTATTTT
cdr3_aa: CASSLASGRVTDTQYF
v_call: TRBV5-4
j_call: TRBJ2-3
cdr3_length: 16
clone_size: NA
d_call: TRBD2

cdr3_nt: TGTGCCAGCAGCAAAGGGACAGGGGGCGCCCCTGGGGCCAACGTCCTGACTTTC
cdr3_aa: CASSKGTGGAPGANVLTF
v_call: TRBV21-1
j_call: TRBJ2-6
cdr3_length: 18
clone_size: few
d_call: NA

cdr3_nt: TGCGCCAGCATGGGGGGCTACACCTTC
cdr3_aa: CASMGGYTF
v_call: TRBV10-1
j_call: TRBJ1-2
cdr3_length: 9
clone_size: NA
d_call: NA

cdr3_nt: TGTGCCAGCAGTGCCTCTAGCGGCTCCTACAATGAGCAGTTCTTC
cdr3_aa: CASSASSGSYNEQFF
v_call: TRBV25-1
j_call: TRBJ2-1
cdr3_length: 15
clone_size: NA
d_call: TRBD2

cdr3_nt: TGCGCCAGCAGCTTGGTGCCGGGACAGGGCTACGAGCAGTACTTC
cdr3_aa: CASSLVPGQGYEQYF
v_call: TRBV5-1
j_call: TRBJ2-7
cdr3_length: 15
clone_size: few
d_call: TRBD1

cdr3_nt: TGTGCCAGCAGCTTACTACGAGAGCTTAACTATGGCTACACCTTC
cdr3_aa: CASSLLRELNYGYTF
v_call: TRBV7-9
j_call: TRBJ1-2
cdr3_length: 15
clone_size: NA
d_call: NA

cdr3_nt: TGCGCCAGCAGCCCGTTTCGGGACAGCGTTAACAATGAGCAGTTCTTC
cdr3_aa: CASSPFRDSVNNEQFF
v_call: TRBV4-1
j_call: TRBJ2-1
cdr3_length: 16
clone_size: NA
d_call: TRBD1

cdr3_nt: TGTGCCAGCAGTTTACAGGTCTCTAGCACAGATACGCAGTATTTT
cdr3_aa: CASSLQVSSTDTQYF
v_call: TRBV27
j_call: TRBJ2-3
cdr3_length: 15
clone_size: NA
d_call: NA

cdr3_nt: TGTGCCAGCAGTGATGGGACAGGGGCTGGGCCCCTCCACTTT
cdr3_aa: CASSDGTGAGPLHF
v_call: TRBV2
j_call: TRBJ1-6
cdr3_length: 14
clone_size: few
d_call: TRBD1

cdr3_nt: TGTGCCAGCAGCTTGGACAGTTACAATGAGCAGTTCTTC
cdr3_aa: CASSLDSYNEQFF
v_call: TRBV11-3
j_call: TRBJ2-1
cdr3_length: 13
clone_size: NA
d_call: NA

cdr3_nt: TGTGCCAGCAGTGGGGACAGGGGGATCAACGAGCAGTACTTC
cdr3_aa: CASSGDRGINEQYF
v_call: TRBV27
j_call: TRBJ2-7
cdr3_length: 14
clone_size: once
d_call: TRBD1

cdr3_nt: TGTGCCACCAGCAGAATAGGAACTAATGAAAAACTGTTTTTT
cdr3_aa: CATSRIGTNEKLFF
v_call: TRBV15
j_call: TRBJ1-4
cdr3_length: 14
clone_size: once
d_call: NA

cdr3_nt: TGTGCCAGCAGCCCGCACCCGCACAGGCGAAGGACTGAAGCTTTCTTT
cdr3_aa: CASSPHPHRRRTEAFF
v_call: TRBV11-2
j_call: TRBJ1-1
cdr3_length: 16
clone_size: NA
d_call: NA

cdr3_nt: TGTGCCAGCAGTCCGGAGGAGGGGTGGGATACGCAGTATTTT
cdr3_aa: CASSPEEGWDTQYF
v_call: TRBV6-6
j_call: TRBJ2-3
cdr3_length: 14
clone_size: NA
d_call: NA

cdr3_nt: TGTGCCAGCAGCGTAGGAAGTGGAGGGAGTCGCTATGGCTACACCTTC
cdr3_aa: CASSVGSGGSRYGYTF
v_call: TRBV9
j_call: TRBJ1-2
cdr3_length: 16
clone_size: NA
d_call: NA

cdr3_nt: TGTGCCAGCAGTCCCCTAGCGGGAGTGAGCACAGATACGCAGTATTTT
cdr3_aa: CASSPLAGVSTDTQYF
v_call: TRBV27
j_call: TRBJ2-3
cdr3_length: 16
clone_size: NA
d_call: TRBD2

cdr3_nt: TGTGCCAGCAGTGAACCCCGGGGGGGCACCCTGAACACCGGGGAGCTGTTTTTT
cdr3_aa: CASSEPRGGTLNTGELFF
v_call: TRBV6-1
j_call: TRBJ2-2
cdr3_length: 18
clone_size: NA
d_call: TRBD2

cdr3_nt: TGTGCCAGCAGCTCCTCCGGGACAGGGGCAAATGAGCAGTTCTTC
cdr3_aa: CASSSSGTGANEQFF
v_call: TRBV7-2
j_call: TRBJ2-1
cdr3_length: 15
clone_size: NA
d_call: TRBD1